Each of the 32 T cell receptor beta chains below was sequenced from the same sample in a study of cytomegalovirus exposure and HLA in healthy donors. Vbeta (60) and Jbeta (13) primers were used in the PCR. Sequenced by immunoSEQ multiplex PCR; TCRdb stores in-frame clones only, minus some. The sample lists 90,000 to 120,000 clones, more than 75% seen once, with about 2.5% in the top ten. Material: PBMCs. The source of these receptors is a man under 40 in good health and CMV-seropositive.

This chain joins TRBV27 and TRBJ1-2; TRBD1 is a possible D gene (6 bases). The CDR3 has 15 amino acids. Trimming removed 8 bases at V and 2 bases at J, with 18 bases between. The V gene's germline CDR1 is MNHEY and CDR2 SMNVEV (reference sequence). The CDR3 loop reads CASRNNRDPNYGYTF. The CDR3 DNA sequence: TGTGCCAGCCGGAACAACAGGGACCCAAACTATGGCTACACCTTC.

Written as DNA, the CDR3 is TGTGCCACCAGCCTACTGGAGTTCTATGGCTACACCTTC. Its translation: CATSLLEFYGYTF. The rearrangement links TRBV15 to TRBJ1-2; D gene unclear. This CDR3 is built from 13 residues. V dropped 5 bases and J dropped 4 bases, with 11 bases sitting between them. Germline V lookup: CDR1 LNHNV, CDR2 YYDKDF (reference sequence).

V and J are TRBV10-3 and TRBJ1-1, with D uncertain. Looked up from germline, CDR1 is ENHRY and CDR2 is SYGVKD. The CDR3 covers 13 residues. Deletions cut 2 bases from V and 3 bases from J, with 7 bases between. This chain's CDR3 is CAISEGRDTEAFF. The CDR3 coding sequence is TGTGCCATCAGTGAGGGGAGGGACACTGAAGCTTTCTTT.

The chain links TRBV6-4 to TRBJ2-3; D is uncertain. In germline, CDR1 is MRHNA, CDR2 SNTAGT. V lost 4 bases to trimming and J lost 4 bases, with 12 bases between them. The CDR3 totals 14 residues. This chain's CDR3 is CASSVRPGSDTQYF. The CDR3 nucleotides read TGTGCCAGCAGTGTTCGGCCCGGGTCAGATACGCAGTATTTT.

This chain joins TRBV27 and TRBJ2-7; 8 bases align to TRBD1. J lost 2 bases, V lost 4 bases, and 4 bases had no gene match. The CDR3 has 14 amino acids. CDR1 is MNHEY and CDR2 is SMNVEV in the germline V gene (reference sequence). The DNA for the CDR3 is TGTGCCAGCAGTTCTTGGACAGGGACCTACGAGCAGTACTTC. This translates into CASSSWTGTYEQYF.

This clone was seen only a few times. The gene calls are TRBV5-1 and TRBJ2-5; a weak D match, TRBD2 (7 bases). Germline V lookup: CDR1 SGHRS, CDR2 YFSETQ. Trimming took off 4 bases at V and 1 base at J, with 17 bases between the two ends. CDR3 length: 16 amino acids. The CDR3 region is CASSRGSGAAQETQYF. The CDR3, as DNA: TGCGCCAGCAGCAGGGGGAGCGGGGCAGCCCAAGAGACCCAGTACTTC. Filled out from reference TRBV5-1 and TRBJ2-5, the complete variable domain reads KAGVTQTPRYLIKTRGQQVTLSCSPISGHRSVSWYQQTPGQGLQFLFEYFSETQRNKGNFPGRFSGRQFSNSRSEMNVSTLELGDSALYLCASSRGSGAAQETQYFGPGTRLLVL.

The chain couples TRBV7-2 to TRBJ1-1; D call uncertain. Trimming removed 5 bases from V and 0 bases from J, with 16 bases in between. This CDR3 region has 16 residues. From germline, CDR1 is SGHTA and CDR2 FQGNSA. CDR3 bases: TGTGCCAGCAGCGCTAACGTACTGCTGATGAACACTGAAGCTTTCTTT. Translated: CASSANVLLMNTEAFF.

This CDR3 is CASSQAQASSGYGYTF. In DNA, the CDR3 is TGCGCCAGCAGCCAAGCTCAGGCGAGTAGCGGCTATGGCTACACCTTC. The chain has TRBV4-1 and TRBJ1-2, with D hard to call. The V end was cut by 1 base, the J end by 4 bases, with 16 bases between. The CDR3 runs 16 residues. From germline, CDR1 is MGHRA and CDR2 YSYEKL.

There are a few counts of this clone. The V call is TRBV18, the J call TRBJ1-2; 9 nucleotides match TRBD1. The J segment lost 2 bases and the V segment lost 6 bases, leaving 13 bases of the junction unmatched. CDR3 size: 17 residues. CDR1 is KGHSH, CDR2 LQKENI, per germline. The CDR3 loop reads CASSPTQGAKSNYGYTF. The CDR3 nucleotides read TGTGCCAGCTCGCCAACACAGGGGGCGAAATCGAACTATGGCTACACCTTC.

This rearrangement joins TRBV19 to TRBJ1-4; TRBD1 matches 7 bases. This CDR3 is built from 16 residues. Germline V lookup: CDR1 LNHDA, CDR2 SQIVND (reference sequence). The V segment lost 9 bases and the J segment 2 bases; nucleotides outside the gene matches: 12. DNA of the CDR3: TGTGCCAGCCGGGAGGGGGCGATTGGTACTAATGAAAAACTGTTTTTT. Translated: CASREGAIGTNEKLFF.

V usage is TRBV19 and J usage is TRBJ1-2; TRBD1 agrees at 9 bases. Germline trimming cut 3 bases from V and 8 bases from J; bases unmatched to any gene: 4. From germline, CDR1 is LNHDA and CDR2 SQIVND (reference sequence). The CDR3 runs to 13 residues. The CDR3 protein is CASSIQDRGGYTF. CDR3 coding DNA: TGTGCCAGTAGTATTCAAGACAGGGGGGGCTACACCTTC.

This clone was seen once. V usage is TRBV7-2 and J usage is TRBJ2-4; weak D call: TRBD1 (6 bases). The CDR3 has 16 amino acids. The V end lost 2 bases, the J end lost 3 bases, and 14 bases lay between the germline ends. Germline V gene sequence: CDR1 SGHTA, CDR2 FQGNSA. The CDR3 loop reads CASSLMSRGNKNIQYF. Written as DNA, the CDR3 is TGTGCCAGCAGCTTAATGAGCAGGGGAAACAAAAACATTCAGTACTTC.

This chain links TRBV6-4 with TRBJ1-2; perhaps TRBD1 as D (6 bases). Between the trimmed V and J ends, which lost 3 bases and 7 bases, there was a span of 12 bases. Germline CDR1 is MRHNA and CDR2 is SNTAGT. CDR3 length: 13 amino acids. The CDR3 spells CASSEQGFSGYTF. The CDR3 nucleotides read TGTGCCAGCAGTGAACAGGGTTTCTCTGGCTACACCTTC.

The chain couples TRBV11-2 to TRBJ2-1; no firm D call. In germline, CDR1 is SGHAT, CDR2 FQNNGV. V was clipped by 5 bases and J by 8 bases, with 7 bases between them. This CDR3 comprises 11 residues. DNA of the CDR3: TGTGCCAGCAGCCCCCGCGATGAGCAGTTCTTC. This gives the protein CASSPRDEQFF.

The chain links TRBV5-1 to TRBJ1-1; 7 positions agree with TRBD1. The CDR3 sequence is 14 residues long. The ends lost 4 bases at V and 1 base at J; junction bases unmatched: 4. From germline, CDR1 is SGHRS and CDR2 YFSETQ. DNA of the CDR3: TGCGCCAGCAGCGACGGACAGGAGAACACTGAAGCTTTCTTT. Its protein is CASSDGQENTEAFF.

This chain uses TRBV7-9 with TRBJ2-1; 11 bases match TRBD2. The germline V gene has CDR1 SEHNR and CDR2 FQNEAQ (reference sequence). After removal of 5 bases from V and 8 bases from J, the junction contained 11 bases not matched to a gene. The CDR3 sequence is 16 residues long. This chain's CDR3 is CASSPLAGGPEDEQFF. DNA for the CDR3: TGTGCCAGCAGCCCGTTAGCGGGGGGGCCGGAAGATGAGCAGTTCTTC.

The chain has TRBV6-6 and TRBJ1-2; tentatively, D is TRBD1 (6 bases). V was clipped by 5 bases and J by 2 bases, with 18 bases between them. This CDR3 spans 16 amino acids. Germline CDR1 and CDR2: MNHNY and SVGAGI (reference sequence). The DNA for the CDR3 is TGTGCCAGCAGTCCGGATCAAGGGGGGGTCAACTATGGCTACACCTTC. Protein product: CASSPDQGGVNYGYTF.

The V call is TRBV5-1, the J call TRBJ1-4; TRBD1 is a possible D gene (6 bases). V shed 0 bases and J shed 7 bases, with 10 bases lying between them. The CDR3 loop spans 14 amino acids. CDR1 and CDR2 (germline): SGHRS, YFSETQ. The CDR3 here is CASSLVGGREKLFF. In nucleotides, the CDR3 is TGCGCCAGCAGCTTGGTCGGGGGGCGTGAAAAACTGTTTTTT. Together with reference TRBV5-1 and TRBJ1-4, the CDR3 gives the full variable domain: KAGVTQTPRYLIKTRGQQVTLSCSPISGHRSVSWYQQTPGQGLQFLFEYFSETQRNKGNFPGRFSGRQFSNSRSEMNVSTLELGDSALYLCASSLVGGREKLFFGSGTQLSVL.

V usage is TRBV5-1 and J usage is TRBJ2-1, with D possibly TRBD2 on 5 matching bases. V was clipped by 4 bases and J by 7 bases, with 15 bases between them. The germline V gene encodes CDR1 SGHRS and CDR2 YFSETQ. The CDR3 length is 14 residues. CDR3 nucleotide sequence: TGCGCCAGCAGCCCTGGTCTGAGACTAAATGAGCAGTTCTTC. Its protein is CASSPGLRLNEQFF.

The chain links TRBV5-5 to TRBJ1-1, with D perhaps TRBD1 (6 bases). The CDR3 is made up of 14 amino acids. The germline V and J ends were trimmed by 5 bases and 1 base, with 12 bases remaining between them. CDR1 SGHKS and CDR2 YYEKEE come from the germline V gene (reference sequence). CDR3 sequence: CASRPGHTNTEAFF. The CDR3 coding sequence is TGTGCCAGCAGGCCGGGACACACGAACACTGAAGCTTTCTTT.

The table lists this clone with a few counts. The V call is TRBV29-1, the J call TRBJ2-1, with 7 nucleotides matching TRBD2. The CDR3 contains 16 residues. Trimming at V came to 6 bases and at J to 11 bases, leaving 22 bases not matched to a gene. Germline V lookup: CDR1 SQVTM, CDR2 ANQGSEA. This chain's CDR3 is CSVRNVGGWGGSKQFF. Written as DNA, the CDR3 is TGCAGCGTACGAAACGTGGGAGGGTGGGGGGGGTCGAAGCAGTTCTTC.

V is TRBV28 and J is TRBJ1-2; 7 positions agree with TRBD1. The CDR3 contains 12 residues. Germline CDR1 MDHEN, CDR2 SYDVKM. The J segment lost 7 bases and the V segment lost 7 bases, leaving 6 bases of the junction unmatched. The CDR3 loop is CASTRQGPGYTF. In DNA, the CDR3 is TGTGCCAGCACCCGACAGGGACCTGGCTACACCTTC.

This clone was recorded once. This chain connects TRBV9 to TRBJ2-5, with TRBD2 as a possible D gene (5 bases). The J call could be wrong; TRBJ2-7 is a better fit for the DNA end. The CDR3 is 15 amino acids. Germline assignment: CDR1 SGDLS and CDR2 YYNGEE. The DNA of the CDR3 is TGTGCCAGCAGCGTAGGAGGGAGCAGTCTCTACGAGCAGTACTTC. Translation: CASSVGGSSLYEQYF.

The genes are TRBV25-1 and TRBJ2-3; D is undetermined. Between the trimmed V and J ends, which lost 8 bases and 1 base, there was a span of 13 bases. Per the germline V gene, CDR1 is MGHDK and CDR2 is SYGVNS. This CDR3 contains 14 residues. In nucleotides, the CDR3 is TGTGCCAGCGATAGAAGCGAGGGCACAGATACGCAGTATTTT. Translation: CASDRSEGTDTQYF.

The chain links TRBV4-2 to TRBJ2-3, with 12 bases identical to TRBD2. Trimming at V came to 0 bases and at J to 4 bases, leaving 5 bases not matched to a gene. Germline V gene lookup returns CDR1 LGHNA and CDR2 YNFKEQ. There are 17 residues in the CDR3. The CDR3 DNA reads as TGTGCCAGCAGCCAAGAAGCTAGCGGGGGGGCCGCAGATACGCAGTATTTT. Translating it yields CASSQEASGGAADTQYF.

The CDR3 region is CASSPRDREFVYGYTF. In DNA form, the CDR3 reads TGTGCCAGTAGTCCCCGGGACAGGGAGTTTGTCTATGGCTACACCTTC. The chain recombines TRBV19 with TRBJ1-2; 9 nucleotides line up with TRBD1. V lost 5 bases to trimming and J lost 4 bases; unmatched junction nucleotides: 11. Germline V lookup: CDR1 LNHDA, CDR2 SQIVND (reference sequence). There are 16 residues in the CDR3.

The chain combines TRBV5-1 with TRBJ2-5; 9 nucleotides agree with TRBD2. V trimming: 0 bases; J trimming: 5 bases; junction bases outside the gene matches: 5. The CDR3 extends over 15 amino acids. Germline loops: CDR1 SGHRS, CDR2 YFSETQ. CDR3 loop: CASSLVAGGKETQYF. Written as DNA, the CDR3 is TGCGCCAGCAGCTTGGTGGCGGGGGGGAAGGAGACCCAGTACTTC.

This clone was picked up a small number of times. The CDR3 protein is CASSESATRYSPLHF. For the CDR3, the DNA is TGTGCCAGCAGTGAAAGCGCAACCCGGTATTCACCCCTCCACTTT. The chain couples TRBV2 to TRBJ1-6; no clear D. V was pared by 2 bases and J by 8 bases, with 13 bases between. Germline V gene lookup returns CDR1 SNHLY and CDR2 FYNNEI. The length of the CDR3 is 15 residues.

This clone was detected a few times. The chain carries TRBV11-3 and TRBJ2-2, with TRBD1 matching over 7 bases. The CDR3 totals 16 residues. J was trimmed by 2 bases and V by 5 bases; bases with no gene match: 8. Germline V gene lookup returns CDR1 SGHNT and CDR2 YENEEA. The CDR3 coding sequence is TGTGCCAGCAGCGCGTACGGGACAGACAACACCGGGGAGCTGTTTTTT. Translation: CASSAYGTDNTGELFF.

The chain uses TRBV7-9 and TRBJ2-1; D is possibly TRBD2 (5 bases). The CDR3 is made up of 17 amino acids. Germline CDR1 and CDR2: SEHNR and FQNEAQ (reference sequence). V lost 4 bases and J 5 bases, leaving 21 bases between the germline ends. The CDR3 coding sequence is TGTGCCAGCAGCTCCGGCGGGTCCCCGAGCAGGCACAATGAGCAGTTCTTC. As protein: CASSSGGSPSRHNEQFF.

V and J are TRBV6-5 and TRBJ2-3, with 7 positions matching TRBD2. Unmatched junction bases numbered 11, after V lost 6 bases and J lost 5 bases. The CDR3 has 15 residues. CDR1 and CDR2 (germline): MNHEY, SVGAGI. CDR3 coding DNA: TGTGCCAGCAGGCGGGGACTCCCTAGCGGAGATACGCAGTATTTT. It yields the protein CASRRGLPSGDTQYF.

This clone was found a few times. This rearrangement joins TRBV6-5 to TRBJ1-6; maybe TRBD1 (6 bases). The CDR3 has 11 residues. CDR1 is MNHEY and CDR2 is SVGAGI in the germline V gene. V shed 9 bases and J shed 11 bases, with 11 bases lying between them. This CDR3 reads CASTGWPPLHF. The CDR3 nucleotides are TGTGCCAGTACAGGGTGGCCACCCCTCCACTTT.